Reported below is one TCR beta chain. Its antigen is as yet unknown. Specified time point: sample taken at primary tumor resection. The input material, whole RNA from tumor, nontumor lung or frozen PBMC, was sequenced unsorted. This sample is part of a study of spatial heterogeneity in lung cancer. Whole-study context: A T cell module score from matched bulk RNA-seq correlated strongly with TCR transcript counts in tumor regions.

Study-wide points: Estimation of coverage gave values of 6.5% to 7.5% for alpha and around 14% for beta chains in tumor T cells. The number of expanded tumor alpha and beta chains correlated with mutation number.

CDR3 size: 19 residues. Trimming left V 1 base short and J 0 bases short, with 22 bases between. In germline, CDR1 is LNHNV, CDR2 YYDKDF (reference sequence). A unique molecular identifier was attached to every TCR cDNA molecule. TCRdb reanalysed the 5' RACE reads using MiXCR and keeps one entry per CDR3 protein. The sample shows 5,000 or so distinct CDR3 sequences, 22% of them seen only once. The chain recombines TRBV15 with TRBJ2-7; TRBD1 might be the D (6 bases). This sample comprised lung tumor tissue, obtained at surgery. The source of this sequence is a male donor with early-stage non-small cell lung cancer. CDR3 DNA sequence: TGTGCCACCAGCAGAGTCGGAACGATACGGGACAAAACCTCCTACGAGCAGTACTTC. This translates into CATSRVGTIRDKTSYEQYF.